This T cell receptor beta chain was documented in a study of T cells in localized non-small cell lung cancer. The CDR3 is made up of 21 amino acids. This table comes from immunoSEQ multiplex PCR, and its TCRdb copy is limited to in-frame clones, with some not included. The table includes 52,000 or so clones, around 86% detected once. This clone has more than one count but fewer than ten. This receptor was taken from a male donor aged 60 or over with stage III squamous cell lung carcinoma. V and J are TRBV21-1 and TRBJ2-6. TRBV21-1 is termed a pseudogene. The input for sequencing was peripheral blood, taken before any cancer treatment. CDR3 amino acids: CASSNRSPAYTTLSGANVLTF. Here the CDR3 DNA reads TGTGCCAGCAGCAATAGGTCTCCGGCCTATACCACCCTCTCTGGGGCCAACGTCCTGACTTTC.